These 18 T cell receptor beta chains were all obtained from the same sample, sequenced in a study of naive and memory T cell subsets (dated by TCRdb to between 2016 and 2019). Libraries were built with UMI-ligation and nested PCR. The reads were generated on an Illumina MiSeq. The beta constant-region primer consisted of an equimolar mixture of two oligonucleotides that together covered TRBC1 and TRBC2. Four rounds of PCR were used to amplify ligated cDNA, with nested alpha and beta constant-region primers being used together with the SP2 primer. The public reads were quality trimmed at Q25 with fastp and then assembled into clones with MiXCR by TCRdb, keeping productive beta chains. Rows with one shared CDR3 protein collapse into an entry with the most common genes and DNA. The sample contains 140,000 to 150,000 distinct CDR3 sequences, roughly 22% of them found a single time. 0.09% to 0.13% of the sample rests with the top ten.

These receptors have no identified antigens. Results the study describes overall, beyond this receptor: Naive repertoires, especially CD8, contained a few larger clonotypes, possibly memory cells re-expressing CD45RA.

What was sequenced was naive CD4+ T cells from blood. According to the study, the label for this sample's cell subset or site signals: naive T cells, CD45RA high CD27+. Source of these receptors: a human donor in good health.

The gene calls are TRBV5-1 and TRBJ2-7, with D uncertain. The V end lost 0 bases, the J end lost 2 bases, and 9 bases lay between the germline ends. Per the germline V gene, CDR1 is SGHRS and CDR2 is YFSETQ. The CDR3 has 14 residues. CDR3 region: CASSLVDGAYEQYF. The CDR3 nucleotides read TGCGCCAGCAGCTTGGTTGACGGAGCCTACGAGCAGTACTTC.

The chain employs TRBV6-5 and TRBJ1-6, with 7 bases aligning to TRBD1. V lost 3 bases, J lost 0 bases, and 11 bases stayed unmatched. The CDR3 is made up of 19 amino acids. Germline V gene sequence: CDR1 MNHEY, CDR2 SVGAGI. CDR3 sequence (DNA): TGTGCCAGCAGTTATTGGGCGGGACAGATGAGCTCCTATAATTCACCCCTCCACTTT. Protein sequence: CASSYWAGQMSSYNSPLHF.

The CDR3 DNA is TGTGCCAGCACCGCCCCCGGCTTAGGCAATCAGCCCCAGCATTTT. Protein: CASTAPGLGNQPQHF. The chain has TRBV28 and TRBJ1-5, with no clear D. Trimming shortened V by 7 bases and J by 2 bases, and 15 bases separated the two germline ends. CDR1 MDHEN and CDR2 SYDVKM come from the germline V gene. This CDR3 is 15 amino acids long.

The CDR3 nucleotides are TGTGCCAGCAGCTTTGACAACAGGGGACGGAGCCCCACCTACGAGCAGTACTTC. Residues: CASSFDNRGRSPTYEQYF. The V and J genes are TRBV7-9 and TRBJ2-7; 7 bases line up with TRBD1. V shed 3 bases, J shed 2 bases, and the junction held 16 bases outside the gene matches. Germline V gene data show CDR1 as SEHNR and CDR2 as FQNEAQ (reference sequence). The CDR3 runs 18 residues.

The chain joins TRBV6-1 to TRBJ1-1; D ambiguous. The CDR3 is 16 amino acids. Germline-derived CDR1 and CDR2 are MNHNS and SASEGT. V lost 3 bases, J lost 0 bases, and 14 bases lay in between. The CDR3 sequence is CASSDQSLPMNTEAFF. CDR3 in DNA: TGTGCCAGCAGTGATCAGAGCTTACCCATGAACACTGAAGCTTTCTTT.

The CDR3 sequence: CASSQDRRHGVTGELFF. The CDR3 nucleotides are TGTGCCAGCAGCCAAGATAGGAGACACGGAGTCACCGGGGAGCTGTTTTTT. V gene TRBV3-1 combines with J gene TRBJ2-2; D gene uncertain. V was clipped by 0 bases and J by 4 bases, with 15 bases between them. This CDR3 contains 17 residues. Germline V gene lookup returns CDR1 LGHDT and CDR2 YNNKEL (reference sequence).

This clonotype was detected a few times. The chain couples TRBV28 to TRBJ2-4, with no clear D. CDR1 and CDR2 from the germline V gene are MDHEN and SYDVKM. V gave up 3 bases and J gave up 0 bases, with 6 bases separating them. The CDR3 runs 14 residues. The CDR3 DNA follows: TGTGCCAGCAGTTTTGGGTTAGCCAAAAACATTCAGTACTTC. It is translated as CASSFGLAKNIQYF.

This clonotype was picked up a small number of times. This CDR3 reads CASSARTEIRLKTQYF. The DNA for the CDR3 is TGTGCCAGCAGCGCCCGGACAGAAATAAGGTTAAAGACCCAGTACTTC. The chain couples TRBV11-1 to TRBJ2-5, with TRBD1 as a possible D gene (6 bases). The CDR3 totals 16 residues. Looked up from germline, CDR1 is SGHAT and CDR2 is FQDESV (reference sequence). V lost 5 bases to trimming and J lost 6 bases, with 22 bases between them.

The V and J genes are TRBV12-3 or TRBV12-4 and TRBJ2-7; 16 bases map to TRBD2. The CDR3 length is 18 residues. With V trimmed by 5 bases and J by 1 base, 8 bases remained unmatched. CDR3 residues: CASSKGLAGGGGSYEQYF. The CDR3 DNA reads as TGTGCCAGCAGTAAGGGACTAGCGGGAGGGGGAGGGTCCTACGAGCAGTACTTC.

This clonotype was observed many times. This chain joins TRBV6-2 or TRBV6-3 and TRBJ2-7; D is undetermined. V was clipped by 5 bases and J by 13 bases, with 18 bases between them. Germline V CDR1 and CDR2: MNHEY, SVGEGT. The CDR3 has 12 amino acids. DNA for the CDR3: TGTGCCAGCAGTCAAACGGCGGCTGGCCCTTACTTC. It encodes CASSQTAAGPYF.

This chain's CDR3 is CASSPRTGFYEQYF. The CDR3 nucleotides are TGTGCCAGCAGCCCTCGGACAGGGTTCTACGAGCAGTACTTC. The genes are TRBV27 and TRBJ2-7; TRBD1 agrees at 8 bases. The CDR3 totals 14 residues. The V and J ends lost 6 bases and 3 bases, in that order; junction bases with no gene match: 7. Germline V gene lookup returns CDR1 MNHEY and CDR2 SMNVEV (reference sequence).

The genes are TRBV28 and TRBJ2-1; tentatively, D is TRBD1 (6 bases). The CDR3 runs 13 residues. Trimming removed 7 bases from V and 2 bases from J, with 9 bases in between. The germline gives CDR1 MDHEN, CDR2 SYDVKM. The DNA of the CDR3 is TGTGCCAGCACAGGACAGACCTACAATGAGCAGTTCTTC. Residues: CASTGQTYNEQFF.

This clonotype has more than one count but fewer than ten. This chain links TRBV30 with TRBJ2-3, with a possible D match to TRBD1 (5 bases). This CDR3 has 12 residues. Germline V gene data show CDR1 as GTSNPN and CDR2 as SVGIG (reference sequence). The V end lost 4 bases, the J end lost 4 bases, and 9 bases lay between the germline ends. The CDR3 sequence is CAWNPGPDTQYF. The CDR3 nucleotides read TGTGCCTGGAACCCAGGGCCAGATACGCAGTATTTT.

The J gene is TRBJ2-1, the V gene TRBV24-1; perhaps TRBD2 as D (6 bases). Germline-derived CDR1 and CDR2 are KGHDR and SFDVKD. The CDR3 spans 14 residues. Trimming removed 10 bases from V and 10 bases from J, with 22 bases in between. In DNA form, the CDR3 reads TGTGCCACGAGGGACTCAACAGGCAACCGGGAGCAGTTCTTC. This translates into CATRDSTGNREQFF.

This clonotype appeared a few times. The rearrangement uses TRBV9 and TRBJ2-1; 7 bases match TRBD2. Losses at the gene ends were 0 bases for V and 4 bases for J; bases not matched to a gene: 7. There are 16 residues in the CDR3. The germline gives CDR1 SGDLS, CDR2 YYNGEE. In DNA, the CDR3 is TGTGCCAGCAGCGTAGCCGCGGGAGAGAGGTACAATGAGCAGTTCTTC. Translation: CASSVAAGERYNEQFF.

This clonotype was counted only a few times. The V and J genes are TRBV20-1 and TRBJ2-1, with TRBD2 identical over 14 bases. Germline CDR1 reads DFQATT; CDR2 reads SNEGSKA (reference sequence). V gave up 5 bases and J gave up 9 bases; unmatched junction bases: 6. This CDR3 has 14 amino acids. CDR3 sequence (DNA): TGCAGTGCTTCCCGGACTAGCGGGAGGACTGAGCAGTTCTTC. Protein: CSASRTSGRTEQFF.

V is TRBV7-6 and J is TRBJ2-3; 11 bases fit TRBD2. V shed 1 base, J shed 7 bases, and the junction held 7 bases outside the gene matches. Germline V gene data show CDR1 as SGHVS and CDR2 as FNYEAQ. This CDR3 contains 16 residues. In DNA, the CDR3 is TGTGCCAGCAGCTTAGGTGTAGCGGGAGGGCCAAATACGCAGTATTTT. This codes for CASSLGVAGGPNTQYF. Full variable domain (remainder filled in from reference TRBV7-6 and TRBJ2-3): GAGVSQSPRYKVTKRGQDVALRCDPISGHVSLYWYRQALGQGPEFLTYFNYEAQQDKSGLPNDRFSAERPEGSISTLTIQRTEQRDSAMYRCASSLGVAGGPNTQYFGPGTRLTVL.

DNA of the CDR3: TGTGCCAGCAGCTTTACGGGAGAGTCCTACAATGAGCAGTTCTTC. As protein: CASSFTGESYNEQFF. The V and J genes are TRBV7-2 and TRBJ2-1, with D perhaps matching TRBD2 (6 bases). V lost 3 bases and J 1 base, leaving 10 bases between the germline ends. CDR1 is SGHTA and CDR2 is FQGNSA in the germline V gene. CDR3 length: 15 amino acids. Looking up the rest from reference TRBV7-2 and TRBJ2-1 gives the full variable domain: GAGVSQSPSNKVTEKGKDVELRCDPISGHTALYWYRQSLGQGLEFLIYFQGNSAPDKSGLPSDRFSAERTGGSVSTLTIQRTQQEDSAVYLCASSFTGESYNEQFFGPGTRLTVL.